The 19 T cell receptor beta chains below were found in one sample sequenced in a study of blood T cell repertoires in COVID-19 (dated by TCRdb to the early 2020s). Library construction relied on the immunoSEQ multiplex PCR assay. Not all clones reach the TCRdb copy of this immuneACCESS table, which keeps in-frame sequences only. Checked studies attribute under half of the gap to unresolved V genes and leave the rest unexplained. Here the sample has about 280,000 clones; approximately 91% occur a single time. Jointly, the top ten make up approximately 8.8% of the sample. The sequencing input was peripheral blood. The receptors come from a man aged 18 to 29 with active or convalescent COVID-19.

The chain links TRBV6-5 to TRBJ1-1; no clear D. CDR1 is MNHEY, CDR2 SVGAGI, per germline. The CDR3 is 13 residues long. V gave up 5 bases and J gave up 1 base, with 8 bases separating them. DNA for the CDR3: TGTGCCAGCAGTAGATGGGCGAACACTGAAGCTTTCTTT. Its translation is CASSRWANTEAFF.

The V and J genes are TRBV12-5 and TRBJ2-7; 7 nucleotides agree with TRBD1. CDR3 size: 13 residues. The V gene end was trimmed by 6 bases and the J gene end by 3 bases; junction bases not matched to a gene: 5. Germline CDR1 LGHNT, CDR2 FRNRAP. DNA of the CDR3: TGTGCTAGTGGCGGGGACAGTTACTACGAGCAGTACTTC. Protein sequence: CASGGDSYYEQYF.

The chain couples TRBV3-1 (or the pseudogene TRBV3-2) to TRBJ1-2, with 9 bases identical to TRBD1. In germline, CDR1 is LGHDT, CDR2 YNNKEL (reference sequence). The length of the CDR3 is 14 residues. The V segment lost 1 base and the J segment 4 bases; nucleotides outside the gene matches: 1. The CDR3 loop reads CASSQGTGAYGYTF. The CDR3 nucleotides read TGTGCCAGCAGCCAAGGGACAGGGGCCTATGGCTACACCTTC.

CDR3 DNA: TGTGCCAGCAGTGCCTGGGGAGGCGAGGACGGCTATGGCTACACCTTC. Translating it yields CASSAWGGEDGYGYTF. The chain recombines TRBV6-1 with TRBJ1-2; D is ambiguous. Between the trimmed V and J ends, which lost 4 bases and 4 bases, there was a span of 19 bases. The CDR3 runs 16 residues. Per the germline V gene, CDR1 is MNHNS and CDR2 is SASEGT.

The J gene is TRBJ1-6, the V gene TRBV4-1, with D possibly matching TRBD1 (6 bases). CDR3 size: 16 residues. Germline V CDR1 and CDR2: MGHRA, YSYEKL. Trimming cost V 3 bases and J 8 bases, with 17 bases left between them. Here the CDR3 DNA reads TGCGCCAGCAGCCAGGGACACCCGGTCTTAGATTCACCCCTCCACTTT. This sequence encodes CASSQGHPVLDSPLHF.

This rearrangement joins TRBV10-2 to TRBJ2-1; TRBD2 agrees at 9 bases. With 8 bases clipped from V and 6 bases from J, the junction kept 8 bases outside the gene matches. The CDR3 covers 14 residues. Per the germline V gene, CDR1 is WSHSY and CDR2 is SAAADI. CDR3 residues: CASDPGLARNEQFF. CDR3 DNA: TGCGCCAGCGATCCGGGACTAGCACGCAATGAGCAGTTCTTC.

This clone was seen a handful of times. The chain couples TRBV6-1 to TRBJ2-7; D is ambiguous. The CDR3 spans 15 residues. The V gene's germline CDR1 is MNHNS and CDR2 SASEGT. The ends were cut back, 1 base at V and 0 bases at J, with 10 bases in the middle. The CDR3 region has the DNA TGTGCCAGCAGTGAAGAGCCAGGAACCTCCTACGAGCAGTACTTC. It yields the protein CASSEEPGTSYEQYF.

The CDR3 sequence is CASDPPGGGSNGYTF. The CDR3 DNA reads as TGTGCCAGCGACCCCCCGGGAGGAGGATCTAATGGCTACACCTTC. This sequence joins TRBV2 and TRBJ1-2, with D unresolved. CDR1 is SNHLY, CDR2 FYNNEI, per germline. The germline V and J ends were trimmed by 8 bases and 6 bases, with 22 bases remaining between them. This CDR3 contains 15 residues. Supplemented by reference TRBV2 and TRBJ1-2, the full variable domain reads EPEVTQTPSHQVTQMGQEVILRCVPISNHLYFYWYRQILGQKVEFLVSFYNNEISEKSEIFDDQFSVERPDGSNFTLKIRSTKLEDSAMYFCASDPPGGGSNGYTFGSGTRLTVV.

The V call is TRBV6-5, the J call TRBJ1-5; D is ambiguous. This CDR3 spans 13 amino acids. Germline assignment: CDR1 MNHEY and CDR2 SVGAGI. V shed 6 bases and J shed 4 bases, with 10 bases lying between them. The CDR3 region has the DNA TGTGCCAGCAGACTCGGGGAGAATCAGCCCCAGCATTTT. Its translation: CASRLGENQPQHF.

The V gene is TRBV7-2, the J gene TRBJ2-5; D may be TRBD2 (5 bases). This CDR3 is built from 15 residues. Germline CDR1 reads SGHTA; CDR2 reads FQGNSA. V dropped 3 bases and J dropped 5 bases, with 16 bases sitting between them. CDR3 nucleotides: TGTGCCAGCAGCTTTAGCATTCGGGGTAGGGAGACCCAGTACTTC. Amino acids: CASSFSIRGRETQYF. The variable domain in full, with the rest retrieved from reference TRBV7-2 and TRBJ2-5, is GAGVSQSPSNKVTEKGKDVELRCDPISGHTALYWYRQSLGQGLEFLIYFQGNSAPDKSGLPSDRFSAERTGGSVSTLTIQRTQQEDSAVYLCASSFSIRGRETQYFGPGTRLLVL.

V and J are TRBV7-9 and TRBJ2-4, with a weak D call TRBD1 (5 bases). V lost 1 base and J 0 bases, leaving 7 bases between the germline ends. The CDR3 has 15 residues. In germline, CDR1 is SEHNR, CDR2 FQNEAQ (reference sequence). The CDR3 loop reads CASSLGQLAKNIQYF. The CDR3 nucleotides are TGTGCCAGCAGCTTAGGACAGCTAGCCAAAAACATTCAGTACTTC.

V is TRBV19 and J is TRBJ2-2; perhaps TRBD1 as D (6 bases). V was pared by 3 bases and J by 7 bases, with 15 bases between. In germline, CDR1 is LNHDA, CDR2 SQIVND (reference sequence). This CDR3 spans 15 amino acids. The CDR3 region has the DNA TGTGCCAGTAGTATGGCAACAGGGCTAGGCGGGGAGCTGTTTTTT. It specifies CASSMATGLGGELFF.

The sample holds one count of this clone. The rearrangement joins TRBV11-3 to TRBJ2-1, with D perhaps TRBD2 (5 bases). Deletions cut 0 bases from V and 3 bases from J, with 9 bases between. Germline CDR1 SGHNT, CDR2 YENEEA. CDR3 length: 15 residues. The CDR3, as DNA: TGTGCCAGCAGCTTAGAGGGCGCGGGCTACAATGAGCAGTTCTTC. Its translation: CASSLEGAGYNEQFF.

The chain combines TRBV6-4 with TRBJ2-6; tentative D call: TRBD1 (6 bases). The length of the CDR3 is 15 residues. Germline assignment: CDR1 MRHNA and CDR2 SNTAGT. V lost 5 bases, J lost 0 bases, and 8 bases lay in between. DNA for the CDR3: TGTGCCAGCAGTTTACAGGGCTCTGGGGCCAACGTCCTGACTTTC. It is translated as CASSLQGSGANVLTF.

CDR3 nucleotide sequence: TGCGCCAGCAGCACGGATGGACAGGCCCCCTACGAGCAGTACTTC. Residues: CASSTDGQAPYEQYF. The gene calls are TRBV5-1 and TRBJ2-7; 7 nucleotides agree with TRBD1. The germline gives CDR1 SGHRS, CDR2 YFSETQ. This CDR3 spans 15 amino acids. The junction had 9 bases not matched to a gene; V was cut back by 4 bases and J by 2 bases.

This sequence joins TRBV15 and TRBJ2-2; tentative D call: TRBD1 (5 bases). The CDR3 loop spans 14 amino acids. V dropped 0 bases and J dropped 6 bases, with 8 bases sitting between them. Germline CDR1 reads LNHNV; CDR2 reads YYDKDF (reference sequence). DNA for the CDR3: TGTGCCACCAGCAGAGATCTGGGGCCCGGGGAGCTGTTTTTT. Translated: CATSRDLGPGELFF.

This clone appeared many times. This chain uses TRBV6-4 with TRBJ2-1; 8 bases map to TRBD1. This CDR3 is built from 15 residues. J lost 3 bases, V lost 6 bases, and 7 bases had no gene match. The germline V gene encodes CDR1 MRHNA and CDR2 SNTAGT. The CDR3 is CASSPTGGDYNEQFF. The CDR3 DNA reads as TGTGCCAGCAGCCCAACAGGGGGTGACTACAATGAGCAGTTCTTC.

CDR3 in DNA: TGTGCCAGCGGTACAGGGGCGTACTATGGCTACACCTTC. As protein: CASGTGAYYGYTF. The chain joins TRBV27 to TRBJ1-2, with 7 bases matching TRBD1. In germline, CDR1 is MNHEY, CDR2 SMNVEV (reference sequence). The V segment lost 8 bases and the J segment 3 bases; nucleotides outside the gene matches: 6. The CDR3 runs to 13 residues.

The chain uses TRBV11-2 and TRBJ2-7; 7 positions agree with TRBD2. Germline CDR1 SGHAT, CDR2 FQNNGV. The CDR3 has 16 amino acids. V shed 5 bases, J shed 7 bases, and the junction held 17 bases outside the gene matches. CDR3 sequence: CASSPTSTSVPREQYF. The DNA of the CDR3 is TGTGCCAGCAGCCCAACCTCTACTAGCGTTCCACGAGAGCAGTACTTC. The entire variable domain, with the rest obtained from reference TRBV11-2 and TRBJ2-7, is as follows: EAGVAQSPRYKIIEKRQSVAFWCNPISGHATLYWYQQILGQGPKLLIQFQNNGVVDDSQLPKDRFSAERLKGVDSTLKIQPAKLEDSAVYLCASSPTSTSVPREQYFGPGTRLTVT.